This TCR beta chain was documented in a study of cytomegalovirus exposure and HLA in healthy donors. 60 Vbeta and 13 Jbeta primers were used in PCR. Produced via immunoSEQ multiplex PCR; TCRdb's table is partial and in-frame only. Of 140,000 or so clones in the sample, about four fifths are singletons; the top ten hold more than 3.5%. As for this clone: Its target is unknown.

With 7 bases removed from V and 5 bases from J, the gap between germline ends came to 11 bases. This CDR3 is 12 amino acids long. The V gene's germline CDR1 is LNHDA and CDR2 SQIVND (reference sequence). Study-wide points: One variant, a missense change in DCLRE1C, was linked in a later analysis to TCR beta V- and J-gene trimming.

Specimen: PBMCs. V and J are TRBV19 and TRBJ1-2, with D perhaps matching TRBD1 (5 bases). This receptor was identified in a woman in her thirties or forties in good health and CMV-seropositive. CDR3 DNA sequence: TGTGCCAGTAACGAAGGACAATATGGCTACACCTTC. It yields the protein CASNEGQYGYTF.